This entry features one TCR beta chain sequence. Given a much more abundant clone one base away, this may be a read error. The sample comes from a study of regulatory T cells in long-lasting Graves disease. Study-level background: Disease was considered persistent Graves' disease after over 5 years of antithyroid drugs (with positive TSH receptor antibodies).

CDR1 is MNHEY, CDR2 SMNVEV, per germline (reference sequence). The CDR3 sequence is 18 residues long. Losses at the gene ends were 0 bases for V and 0 bases for J; bases not matched to a gene: 7. The authors built TCR beta libraries using iRepertoire HTBI primers and Arm-PCR of CDR3 regions. TCRdb reprocessed the multiplex PCR reads via MiXCR and lists one record per CDR3 protein. This sample has under 500,000 distinct CDR3 sequences, with less than 25% found just once. Time point here: persistent/refractory GD, antithyroid drugs over 5 years with positive TRAb. There was RNA extracted from PBMCs, and the TCR library was made from it.

The receptor comes from a female donor with Graves disease. The chain employs TRBV27 and TRBJ2-2; TRBD2 aligns across 7 bases. This sample comprised peripheral blood mononuclear cells (PBMCs), obtained when the disease was refractory, from a patient treated with antithyroid drugs. CDR3 DNA sequence: TGTGCCAGCAGTTTATCGATCAGGCTAGCGGCGAACACCGGGGAGCTGTTTTTT. The encoded protein is CASSLSIRLAANTGELFF.